This TCR beta chain came from a study of blood T cells in healthy people across ages. Findings and limits, study-wide: Estimates of diversity drawn from one million T cells were considered underestimates.

Alongside a J-beta primer mix, a sample-barcoded 5' primer served in a second PCR lasting 7 to 11 cycles. TCRdb used MiXCR to reprocess the 5' RACE reads, holding one entry per CDR3 protein. This table has about 1.6 million distinct CDR3 sequences, roughly 30% appearing once. The V gene lost 2 bases and the J gene lost 3 bases, with 8 bases spanning the gap. The germline V gene has CDR1 DFQATT and CDR2 SNEGSKA (reference sequence). The CDR3 loop spans 13 amino acids. Notes on this clonotype: The antigen remains undetermined.

Sequencing was performed on blood. This TCR came from a woman in her 30s in good health. The V and J genes are TRBV20-1 and TRBJ1-3; D is perhaps TRBD1 (6 bases). The CDR3 coding sequence is TGCAGTGCTAGACAGGGGCATGGAAACACCATATATTTT. Its translation: CSARQGHGNTIYF.